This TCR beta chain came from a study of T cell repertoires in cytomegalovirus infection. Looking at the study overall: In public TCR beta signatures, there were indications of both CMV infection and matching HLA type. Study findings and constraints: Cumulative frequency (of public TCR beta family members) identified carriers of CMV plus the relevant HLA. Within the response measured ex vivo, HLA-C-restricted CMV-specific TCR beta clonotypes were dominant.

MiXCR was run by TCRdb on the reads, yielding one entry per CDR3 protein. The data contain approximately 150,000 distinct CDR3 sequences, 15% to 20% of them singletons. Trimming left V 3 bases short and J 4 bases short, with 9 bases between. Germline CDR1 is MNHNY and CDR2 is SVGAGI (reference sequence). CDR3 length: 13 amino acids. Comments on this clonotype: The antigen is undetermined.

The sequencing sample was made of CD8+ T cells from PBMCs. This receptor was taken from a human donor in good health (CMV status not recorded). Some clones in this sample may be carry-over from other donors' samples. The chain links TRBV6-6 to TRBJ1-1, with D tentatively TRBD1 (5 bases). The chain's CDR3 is CASSYSGSTEAFF. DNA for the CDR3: TGTGCCAGCAGTTATTCAGGGAGCACTGAAGCTTTCTTT.